This TCR beta chain emerged from a study of chemoradiotherapy in HPV16-positive cancers. Study-wide context: Functional T-cell assays on a couple of HPV16-positive patients' cells defined candidate HPV-specific clones and common TCR motifs. Study-wide results and caveats: For HPV16-positive patients, expanding HPV-responsive T cells associated with longer recurrence-free survival.

Using immunoSEQ multiplex PCR, the repertoire was profiled, and TCRdb retains in-frame clones only, with some absent. Seen here are some 10,000 clones, approximately 85% observed once, and the top ten hold under 3%. As regards this clone: Its antigen is currently unknown.

V shed 6 bases and J shed 4 bases, with 10 bases lying between them. This CDR3 region has 13 residues. Per germline, CDR1 GTSNPN and CDR2 SVGIG (reference sequence). The sample was blood, taken from a patient who underwent chemoradiotherapy. The chain has TRBV30 and TRBJ2-6; D is perhaps TRBD2 (6 bases). The source of this sequence is a human donor with HPV-associated anogenital cancer. CDR3 protein: CACSGLGANVLTF. CDR3 DNA: TGTGCCTGCTCGGGACTCGGGGCCAACGTCCTGACTTTC.